This T cell receptor beta chain was captured by sequencing in a study of early T cells in non-severe SARS-CoV-2 infection (dated by TCRdb to about 2021). For context, the study as a whole: Bulk RNA from unsorted whole blood was used for TCR sequencing, so alpha and beta chains could not be paired.

Note on this clonotype: There is no known antigen for this receptor. No base quality information exists; no much larger clone differs at one position.

At the junction V is shortened by 0 bases and J by 9 bases; bases outside the gene matches: 4. Per the germline V gene (reference sequence), LNHNV is the CDR1 and YYDKDF is the CDR2. The CDR3 has 15 amino acids, counting the end cysteine and phenylalanine. Here the CDR3 DNA is all that survives: 45 bases in frame from base 1. Library method: 5' RACE. TCRdb names NextSeq 500 as the instrument used. Unique molecular identifiers were attached to individual cDNA molecules in the TCR library protocol so that sequencing error and PCR bias could be corrected. Both TCR alpha and beta chains were sequenced, and tight co-correlation was observed between alpha and beta sequence abundances in each sample. Per the authors' processing: Decombinator V4 was used to perform V gene, J gene and CDR3 annotation of TCR sequences. Expanded TCRs were defined as changing significantly between any two time points under a Poisson model with p below 0.0001. Abundances of TCRs were expressed as counts per million after normalisation to the total number of TCRs sequenced in each sample. MAIT TCRs were defined by TRAV1-2 paired with TRAJ12, TRAJ20 or TRAJ33, and iNKT TCRs by TRAV10 paired with TRAJ18. VDJdb, accessed on 1 November 2021, was searched for TCRs annotated for CMV, EBV and SARS-CoV-2, and TCRs annotated for more than one antigen were excluded. In-frame beta chains were kept once TCRdb had trimmed the public reads at Q25 with fastp and called clones with MiXCR. Records with the same CDR3 protein are collapsed into one entry carrying the most frequent genes and DNA. These V and J calls are TCRdb output, not the study's own analysis. Counted in this sample were some 66,000 distinct CDR3 sequences; approximately 13% of them appeared once. The ten largest clones add up to roughly 4.5% of the sample.

Broad study findings and their caveats: Matching against VDJdb was skewed toward anti-spike CD8 responses, likely underestimated virus-specific expansions, and missed private and CD4 specificities.

A case-control design nested within a healthcare worker cohort in London, UK, was used, with weekly nasopharyngeal swab PCR tests and blood sampling performed. Healthcare workers were recruited during the week of the UK lockdown, between 23 and 31 March 2020, and followed weekly for up to roughly 15 weeks. The source material was whole blood. The chain was built from TRBV15 and TRBJ2-1; the central 11 bases match TRBD2. The receptor was derived from an adult who was a healthcare worker with PCR-confirmed SARS-CoV-2 infection or an uninfected control (not recorded which). The sequenced DNA is TGTGCCACCAGCAGAGATCTGGGACTAGCGGTTGAGCAGTTCTTC. This codes for CATSRDLGLAVEQFF.